The rows below give T cell receptor beta chains drawn from one sample of a study of T-cell reconstitution after alpha-beta-depleted transplantation in children. TCRdb reanalysed the PCR reads using MiXCR and keeps one entry per CDR3 protein. The sample shows approximately 510,000 distinct CDR3 sequences, about a sixth of them seen only once. The sequencing used PBMCs from the stem cell graft donor, collected from the stem cell graft. The source of these receptors is a human donor who donated a stem cell graft to a child with acute lymphoblastic leukemia. Both conserved end residues are part of each CDR3. D genes are given only for firm matches. Clone size is stated in some rows and not others, as once, few, many or a class when expanded.

D	J	size	V	CDR3	DNA
.	TRBJ1-5	.	TRBV20-1	CSASRENNQPQHF	TGCAGTGCTAGTAGGGAAAACAATCAGCCCCAGCATTTT
.	TRBJ1-1	.	TRBV20-1	CSARDPAGPNTEAFF	TGCAGTGCTAGAGATCCGGCAGGGCCGAACACTGAAGCTTTCTTT
.	TRBJ2-3	few	TRBV27	CASRHPGDTQYF	TGTGCCAGCAGACATCCGGGAGATACGCAGTATTTT
.	TRBJ1-2	few	TRBV5-5	CASSNGAERGYTF	TGTGCCAGCAGCAACGGGGCAGAACGTGGCTACACCTTC
.	TRBJ2-4	.	TRBV14	CASSPNPISEGIAKNIQYF	TGTGCCAGCAGCCCCAACCCTATCTCAGAAGGAATAGCCAAAAACATTCAGTACTTC
.	TRBJ2-1	few	TRBV5-1	CASSLSRGYSYNEQFF	TGCGCCAGCAGCTTAAGTCGCGGATACTCCTACAATGAGCAGTTCTTC
.	TRBJ2-7	few	TRBV5-8	CASSFYDSGEQYF	TGTGCCAGCAGCTTCTATGACTCGGGCGAGCAGTACTTC
.	TRBJ2-5	.	TRBV7-9	CASSFRDFQETQYF	TGTGCCAGCAGCTTTCGGGACTTCCAAGAGACCCAGTACTTC
TRBD1	TRBJ2-2	.	TRBV18	CASSADRGANTGELFF	TGTGCCAGCTCAGCCGACAGGGGCGCGAACACCGGGGAGCTGTTTTTT
.	TRBJ2-5	.	TRBV5-1	CASSLTGIQETQYF	TGCGCCAGCAGCTTAACAGGGATCCAAGAGACCCAGTACTTC
.	TRBJ1-4	.	TRBV2	CASSEHDRLIEKLFF	TGTGCCAGCAGTGAACATGACCGATTAATTGAAAAACTGTTTTTT
TRBD2	TRBJ2-7	few	TRBV5-1	CASSLDPPSGGYEQYF	TGCGCCAGCAGCTTGGATCCGCCTAGCGGGGGATACGAGCAGTACTTC
TRBD2	TRBJ2-1	.	TRBV20-1	CSARERLAGGSYNEQFF	TGCAGTGCTAGAGAGCGCCTAGCGGGAGGCTCCTACAATGAGCAGTTCTTC
.	TRBJ1-1	few	TRBV6-6	CASSIRGGTEAFF	TGTGCCAGCAGTATCCGAGGGGGCACTGAAGCTTTCTTT
TRBD1	TRBJ2-7	few	TRBV12-3/TRBV12-4	CASSSTGWGNEQYF	TGTGCCAGCAGTTCGACAGGGTGGGGGAACGAGCAGTACTTC
.	TRBJ2-3	few	TRBV12-3/TRBV12-4	CASSRGVNTQYF	TGTGCCAGCAGTCGAGGGGTAAATACGCAGTATTTT
.	TRBJ1-5	.	TRBV15	CATSTTTWGNQPQHF	TGTGCCACCAGCACAACTACGTGGGGCAATCAGCCCCAGCATTTT
.	TRBJ2-1	few	TRBV27	CASSLSGHPYNEQFF	TGTGCCAGCAGTTTATCGGGACACCCATACAATGAGCAGTTCTTC
TRBD2	TRBJ2-1	few	TRBV7-2	CASSHLAGAYNEQFF	TGTGCCAGCAGTCATCTAGCGGGAGCTTACAATGAGCAGTTCTTC
.	TRBJ1-3	.	TRBV5-1	CASSPTTSGNTIYF	TGCGCCAGCAGCCCCACGACCTCTGGAAACACCATATATTTT
TRBD1	TRBJ1-2	.	TRBV9	CASSIKDRAIGYTF	TGTGCCAGCAGCATAAAGGACAGGGCTATTGGCTACACCTTC
.	TRBJ1-1	few	TRBV5-6	CASSLSGAPFTEAFF	TGTGCCAGCAGCTTGAGCGGAGCTCCTTTCACTGAAGCTTTCTTT
.	TRBJ2-7	.	TRBV28	CASSLTPGRSEEQYF	TGTGCCAGCAGTTTGACTCCGGGACGCTCCGAAGAGCAGTACTTC
.	TRBJ2-5	.	TRBV5-1	CASSLGREPETQYF	TGCGCCAGCAGCTTGGGCAGGGAGCCAGAGACCCAGTACTTC
.	TRBJ2-5	few	TRBV13	CASSTDSQETQYF	TGTGCCAGCAGCACTGACAGTCAAGAGACCCAGTACTTC
.	TRBJ2-7	.	TRBV5-1	CASSLVADYEQYF	TGCGCCAGCAGCTTGGTAGCGGACTACGAGCAGTACTTC
.	TRBJ2-2	few	TRBV20-1	CSASWGLGTGELFF	TGCAGTGCTAGTTGGGGACTGGGTACCGGGGAGCTGTTTTTT
.	TRBJ1-3	.	TRBV29-1	CSVLRVGLAGNTIYF	TGCAGCGTTCTCCGGGTTGGACTCGCCGGAAACACCATATATTTT
.	TRBJ2-7	.	TRBV20-1	CSARAKATGTYEQYF	TGCAGTGCTAGAGCCAAAGCTACAGGGACCTACGAGCAGTACTTC
.	TRBJ2-3	.	TRBV5-1	CASSLEAGITDTQYF	TGCGCCAGCAGCTTGGAGGCGGGGATCACAGATACGCAGTATTTT
.	TRBJ2-2	many	TRBV24-1	CATRSSNTGELFF	TGTGCCACCCGGAGCTCGAACACCGGGGAGCTGTTTTTT
.	TRBJ1-1	.	TRBV29-1	CSVDGGITEAFF	TGCAGCGTTGATGGGGGGATCACTGAAGCTTTCTTT
TRBD1	TRBJ1-2	.	TRBV29-1	CSVEGQGYGYTF	TGCAGCGTTGAAGGACAGGGTTATGGCTACACCTTC
.	TRBJ1-3	few	TRBV7-9	CASSSFLIYF	TGTGCCAGCAGCTCATTTCTCATATATTTT
.	TRBJ2-7	few	TRBV9	CASSVFPGYEQYF	TGTGCCAGCAGCGTATTCCCAGGGTACGAGCAGTACTTC
TRBD2	TRBJ2-1	few	TRBV7-2	CASTPLAGRYNEQFF	TGTGCCAGCACCCCACTAGCGGGGCGCTACAATGAGCAGTTCTTC
.	TRBJ1-1	few	TRBV7-9	CASSLATLNTEAFF	TGTGCCAGCAGCTTAGCCACCTTGAACACTGAAGCTTTCTTT
.	TRBJ2-5	.	TRBV5-6	CASSGGHVIATWETQYF	TGTGCCAGCAGCGGGGGGCACGTAATAGCGACATGGGAGACCCAGTACTTC
.	TRBJ2-3	many	TRBV24-1	CATSDLRADTQYF	TGTGCCACCAGTGATTTGCGGGCAGATACGCAGTATTTT
TRBD1	TRBJ1-4	.	TRBV5-1	CASSLGEQGAAEKLFF	TGCGCCAGCAGCTTGGGGGAACAGGGGGCAGCCGAAAAACTGTTTTTT
.	TRBJ2-7	few	TRBV29-1	CSVEEEGSYSYEQYF	TGCAGCGTTGAAGAAGAGGGGTCTTACTCCTACGAGCAGTACTTC
.	TRBJ1-1	few	TRBV10-2	CASRLLGGKWNTEAFF	TGCGCCAGCAGATTACTTGGAGGGAAATGGAACACTGAAGCTTTCTTT
.	TRBJ2-3	few	TRBV14	CASSLFRLGSDTDTQYF	TGTGCCAGCAGCCTCTTCCGGTTGGGATCCGACACAGATACGCAGTATTTT
TRBD1	TRBJ1-1	few	TRBV5-1	CASVRDRGSEAFF	TGCGCCAGCGTCCGGGACAGGGGCTCTGAAGCTTTCTTT
.	TRBJ2-5	few	TRBV20-1	CSAAKETQYF	TGCAGTGCAGCAAAGGAGACCCAGTACTTC
TRBD2	TRBJ2-2	few	TRBV19	CASSTFERETGELFF	TGTGCCAGTAGTACCTTTGAGCGGGAAACCGGGGAGCTGTTTTTT
.	TRBJ2-7	.	TRBV4-1	CASSQDSPGSYEQYF	TGCGCCAGCAGCCAAGACTCCCCTGGATCCTACGAGCAGTACTTC
.	TRBJ1-1	few	TRBV5-1	CASSALGGNTEAFF	TGCGCCAGCAGCGCTCTGGGCGGGAACACTGAAGCTTTCTTT
.	TRBJ1-2	.	TRBV5-1	CASSQTVTRGYTF	TGCGCCAGCAGCCAAACAGTCACTCGCGGCTACACCTTC
TRBD2	TRBJ2-5	.	TRBV3-1	CASSHWTSGQETQYF	TGTGCCAGCAGCCATTGGACTAGCGGCCAAGAGACCCAGTACTTC
.	TRBJ2-7	.	TRBV5-1	CASSSARDIYEQYF	TGCGCCAGCAGCTCCGCCAGGGACATATACGAGCAGTACTTC
.	TRBJ1-1	few	TRBV12-3/TRBV12-4	CASTLWGAIGTEAFF	TGTGCCAGCACCTTATGGGGGGCCATAGGCACTGAAGCTTTCTTT
.	TRBJ2-2	many	TRBV5-1	CASSPSFTSNAGELFF	TGCGCCAGCAGCCCGTCCTTCACTAGTAACGCCGGGGAGCTGTTTTTT
TRBD2	TRBJ2-3	.	TRBV18	CASSPPGLAVGGTDTQYF	TGTGCCAGCTCACCACCGGGACTAGCGGTGGGCGGCACAGATACGCAGTATTTT
TRBD2	TRBJ2-7	.	TRBV10-1	CASSEGVAGQTYEQYF	TGCGCCAGCAGTGAAGGAGTAGCGGGGCAAACCTACGAGCAGTACTTC
TRBD2	TRBJ2-7	few	TRBV5-1	CASSLRASGYEQYF	TGCGCCAGCAGCTTGAGGGCTAGCGGCTACGAGCAGTACTTC
TRBD1	TRBJ1-2	few	TRBV29-1	CSVVDLTGDYGYTF	TGCAGCGTTGTAGACCTGACAGGGGACTATGGCTACACCTTC
.	TRBJ1-2	few	TRBV20-1	CSARPGLPLYGYTF	TGCAGTGCTAGACCAGGGTTACCCCTTTATGGCTACACCTTC